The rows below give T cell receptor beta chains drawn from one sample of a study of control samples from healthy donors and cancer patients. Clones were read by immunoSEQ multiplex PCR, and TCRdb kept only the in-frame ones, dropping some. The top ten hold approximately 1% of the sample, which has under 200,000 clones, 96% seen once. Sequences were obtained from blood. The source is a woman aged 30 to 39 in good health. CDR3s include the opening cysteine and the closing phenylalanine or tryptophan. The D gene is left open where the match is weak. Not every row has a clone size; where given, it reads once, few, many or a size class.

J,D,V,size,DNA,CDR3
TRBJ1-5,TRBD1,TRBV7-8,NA,TGTGCCAGCAGCTTAGACAGGGGAGGGCAGCCCCAGCATTTT,CASSLDRGGQPQHF
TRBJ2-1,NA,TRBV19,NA,TGTGCCAGTAGTATACGTCATGAGCAGTTCTTC,CASSIRHEQFF
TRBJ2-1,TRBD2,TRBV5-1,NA,TGCGCCAGCAGATCAATCTCCGGGACTAGCGGCCTCAATGAGCAGTTCTTC,CASRSISGTSGLNEQFF
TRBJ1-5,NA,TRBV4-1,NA,TGCGCCAGCAGCCCAGGGGCCTTCAATCAGCCCCAGCATTTT,CASSPGAFNQPQHF
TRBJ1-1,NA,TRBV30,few,TGTGCCTGGAGTGTATGGGGGGCGCGGGGGAACACTGAAGCTTTCTTT,CAWSVWGARGNTEAFF
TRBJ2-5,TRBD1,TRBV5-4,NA,TGTGCCAGCAGCGCCGGGACAGCCCAAGAGACCCAGTACTTC,CASSAGTAQETQYF
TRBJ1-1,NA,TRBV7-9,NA,TGTGCCAGCACCCTGGGGGGGGTCGACACTGAAGCTTTCTTT,CASTLGGVDTEAFF
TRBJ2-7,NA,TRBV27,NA,TGTGCCAGCAGTCCTCACGGGGCCCTCGGCGGCTCCTACGAGCAGTACTTC,CASSPHGALGGSYEQYF
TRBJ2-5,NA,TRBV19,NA,TGTGCCAGTAGTATAGTAGCTGGAGCTGAGACCCAGTACTTC,CASSIVAGAETQYF
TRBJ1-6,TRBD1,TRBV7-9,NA,TGTGCCAGCAGCCGAGGGACAGATAATTCACCCCTCCACTTT,CASSRGTDNSPLHF
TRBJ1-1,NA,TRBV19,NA,TGTGCCAGTAGTATTCGGGGGGCCGACACTGAAGCTTTCTTT,CASSIRGADTEAFF